This TCR beta chain was identified in a study of blood T cell repertoires in COVID-19. Across the whole study: Material from acute and convalescent COVID-19 was sourced from the United States, Italy and Spain. Nucleic acid was either cDNA or gDNA, and it came from T cells, B-cell-depleted T cells, or PBMCs.

Original methodology: Estimation of nucleated cell counts was performed using reference gene primer amplification. Here immunoSEQ multiplex PCR was the method, and the copy in TCRdb shows in-frame clones only, minus some. Clone size and V and J calls were adopted from that table, with D and trimming inferred from the DNA. This table holds roughly 700,000 clones, 85% to 90% found once. The V segment lost 9 bases and the J segment 5 bases; nucleotides outside the gene matches: 6. The CDR3 extends over 13 amino acids. Germline lookup yields CDR1 SNHLY and CDR2 FYNNEI. This clonotype was sampled from a woman under 30 with acute or convalescent COVID-19. The sequencing sample was made of peripheral blood. The J gene is TRBJ2-2, the V gene TRBV2; 7 bases are shared with TRBD1. The CDR3, as DNA: TGTGCCAGAAGAGGGGGCGAAACCGGGGAGCTGTTTTTT. Translated, it gives CARRGGETGELFF.